The 10 T cell receptor beta chains in this list originate from one sample, sequenced in a study of HIV-infected patients and healthy controls. Alpha and beta constant-region primers primed reverse transcription of around 0.5 ug RNA. Using multiplexing indices, alpha and beta chain libraries were generated apart by chain-specific third strand synthesis. TCRdb analysed the 5' RACE reads with MiXCR anew, one entry per CDR3 protein. The sample holds under 20,000 distinct CDR3 sequences; roughly a tenth are singletons and the top ten take 3.1%. All unsorted peripheral T cells were captured because whole blood was used without fractionation. Specimen: blood. The source is an adult in good health.

This chain uses TRBV5-1 with TRBJ2-7; 9 bases are shared with TRBD1. V lost 2 bases to trimming and J lost 5 bases; unmatched junction nucleotides: 5. This CDR3 is 14 amino acids long. Looked up from germline, CDR1 is SGHRS and CDR2 is YFSETQ. The CDR3, as DNA: TGCGCCAGCAGCTTCCGGGACAGGGCGCACGAGCAGTACTTC. This encodes CASSFRDRAHEQYF.

Many counts were recorded for this clonotype. The rearrangement joins TRBV18 to TRBJ2-3; D possibly corresponds to TRBD1 (5 bases). From germline, CDR1 is KGHSH and CDR2 LQKENI. The V end was cut by 3 bases, the J end by 2 bases, with 9 bases between. CDR3 size: 14 residues. CDR3 nucleotides: TGTGCCAGCTCACCTCGACAGCACACAGATACGCAGTATTTT. Translated: CASSPRQHTDTQYF.

This clonotype was observed many times. CDR3 bases: TGTGCCAGCAGCGACAGGGCTGTTTTGGGTTATTCCTCCTACAATGAGCAGTTCTTC. It encodes CASSDRAVLGYSSYNEQFF. The chain is built from TRBV9 and TRBJ2-1, with a possible D match to TRBD1 (6 bases). V was clipped by 3 bases and J by 0 bases, with 22 bases between them. From germline, CDR1 is SGDLS and CDR2 YYNGEE. The CDR3 runs 19 residues.

By share, this clonotype counts as medium-sized. The gene calls are TRBV3-1 and TRBJ2-3, with unresolved D. V lost 0 bases, J lost 2 bases, and 9 bases lay in between. Germline V gene lookup returns CDR1 LGHDT and CDR2 YNNKEL (reference sequence). This CDR3 spans 15 amino acids. The CDR3 bases are TGTGCCAGCAGCCAAGACCCCTCGGTCACAGATACGCAGTATTTT. Translation: CASSQDPSVTDTQYF.

The J gene is TRBJ1-3, the V gene TRBV7-9; 7 bases are a match to TRBD1. The junction had 4 bases not matched to a gene; V was cut back by 1 base and J by 4 bases. CDR1 and CDR2 from the germline V gene are SEHNR and FQNEAQ (reference sequence). This CDR3 contains 15 residues. CDR3 protein: CASSLDPGQGNTIYF. Written as DNA, the CDR3 is TGTGCCAGCAGCTTAGATCCGGGACAGGGAAACACCATATATTTT.

With regard to this clonotype: This may stem from a read error, because a much larger clone lies one nucleotide away. The V call is TRBV7-8, the J call TRBJ2-1; possibly TRBD1 for D (5 bases). Germline V gene lookup returns CDR1 SGHVS and CDR2 FQNEAQ. V gave up 2 bases and J gave up 9 bases, with 14 bases separating them. The CDR3 runs 14 residues. The CDR3 reads CASSLQGSDSEQFF. As DNA, the CDR3 is TGTGCCAGCAGCTTACAAGGGTCTGACAGTGAGCAGTTCTTC.

In this sample, this clonotype turned up a few times. V and J are TRBV20-1 and TRBJ1-4; 7 bases match TRBD1. This CDR3 contains 14 residues. Unmatched junction bases numbered 9, after V lost 5 bases and J lost 6 bases. Looked up from germline, CDR1 is DFQATT and CDR2 is SNEGSKA (reference sequence). In nucleotides, the CDR3 is TGCAGTGCTGCCCCGGGACAGCCCCATGAAAAACTGTTTTTT. Translating gives CSAAPGQPHEKLFF.

V gene TRBV7-9 combines with J gene TRBJ1-5; D ambiguous. Germline V gene lookup returns CDR1 SEHNR and CDR2 FQNEAQ (reference sequence). The germline V and J ends were trimmed by 5 bases and 3 bases, with 5 bases remaining between them. The CDR3 has 12 amino acids. The CDR3 loop reads CASSEDNQPQHF. CDR3 nucleotides: TGTGCCAGCAGCGAGGACAATCAGCCCCAGCATTTT.

In this sample, this clonotype turned up many times. The chain joins TRBV24-1 to TRBJ1-2; D perhaps matches TRBD1 (6 bases). The CDR3 has 14 residues. The germline CDR1 and CDR2 sequences are KGHDR and SFDVKD. V was pared by 5 bases and J by 3 bases, with 12 bases between. The CDR3 DNA is TGTGCCACCAGTGCCAAGGACAGATACTATGGCTACACCTTC. Translation gives CATSAKDRYYGYTF.

A note on this clonotype: A much larger clone sits a single nucleotide away, making a read error possible. The V and J genes are TRBV2 and TRBJ1-5; D unclear. This CDR3 has 17 amino acids. CDR1 is SNHLY, CDR2 FYNNEI, per germline. V lost 2 bases to trimming and J lost 1 base, with 15 bases between them. The CDR3 here is CASSETGWEGSNQPQHF. CDR3 nucleotide sequence: TGTGCCAGCAGTGAAACGGGGTGGGAGGGCAGCAATCAGCCCCAGCATTTT.